Included here is one T cell receptor (beta chain) sequence, with context. Unmatched junction bases numbered 7, after V lost 2 bases and J lost 5 bases. Germline lookup yields CDR1 LNHDA and CDR2 SQIVND (reference sequence). The length of the CDR3 is 15 residues. The sample comes from a study of blood T cell repertoires in COVID-19. Study background: Spain, Italy and the United States supplied samples that represented acute and convalescent COVID-19.

The protocol was immunoSEQ multiplex PCR, while the TCRdb copy is restricted to in-frame clones and leaves out a portion. The data contain 15,000 to 20,000 clones, around 90% of them singletons. The sample was peripheral blood. This TCR derives from a human donor in a cohort sampled during active COVID-19. The chain joins TRBV19 to TRBJ1-2; TRBD1 aligns across 8 bases. The CDR3 nucleotides are TGTGCCAGTAGTATATTGGAGGACAGGGTTTATGGCTACACCTTC. As protein: CASSILEDRVYGYTF.